The 32 T cell receptor beta chains given below trace back to one sample, sequenced in a study of blood T cell repertoires in COVID-19 (dated by TCRdb to the early 2020s). Libraries were made using the immunoSEQ multiplex PCR assay. TCRdb provides this immuneACCESS table in a form limited to in-frame rearrangements. Some clones are lacking; in checked studies, under half of them reflect an unresolved V gene, and why the rest are absent is not known. The sample table holds 400,000 to 550,000 clones, of which 75% to 90% were seen once. The top ten constitute roughly 4.3% of the sample. Sequences were obtained from peripheral blood. All receptors come from a woman younger than 45 with acute or convalescent COVID-19.

The chain joins TRBV9 to TRBJ2-1; D gene uncertain. Trimming cost V 0 bases and J 4 bases, with 11 bases left between them. This CDR3 has 15 amino acids. Germline CDR1 SGDLS, CDR2 YYNGEE. The CDR3 nucleotides are TGTGCCAGCAGCGTAGCGGCTAGTCCATACAATGAGCAGTTCTTC. This sequence encodes CASSVAASPYNEQFF.

This chain joins TRBV3-1 (or the pseudogene TRBV3-2) and TRBJ1-2; D ambiguous. V was pared by 4 bases and J by 8 bases, with 17 bases between. Germline V gene lookup returns CDR1 LGHDT and CDR2 YNNKEL (reference sequence). The CDR3 is 14 residues long. The DNA for the CDR3 is TGTGCCAGCAGCCCGACAACCCGGACGGGGGGCTACACCTTC. As protein: CASSPTTRTGGYTF.

The chain links TRBV6-6 to TRBJ1-2, with TRBD1 as a possible D gene (5 bases). Germline V lookup: CDR1 MNHNY, CDR2 SVGAGI (reference sequence). This CDR3 spans 14 amino acids. The V and J ends lost 7 bases and 2 bases respectively, with 14 bases between them. CDR3 protein: CASTPGTLNYGYTF. The CDR3 nucleotides read TGTGCCAGCACCCCCGGGACTTTGAACTATGGCTACACCTTC.

The gene calls are TRBV9 and TRBJ1-2, with D uncertain. The CDR3 totals 12 residues. Germline V gene lookup returns CDR1 SGDLS and CDR2 YYNGEE. Trimming removed 2 bases at V and 3 bases at J, with 5 bases between. Here the CDR3 reads CASSVLDYGYTF. The CDR3 bases are TGTGCCAGCAGCGTTCTAGACTATGGCTACACCTTC.

This clone was counted a few times. V gene TRBV4-1 combines with J gene TRBJ2-3; 8 bases are a match to TRBD2. CDR1 is MGHRA, CDR2 YSYEKL, per germline. V lost 11 bases, J lost 2 bases, and 6 bases stayed unmatched. The CDR3 is made up of 13 amino acids. This CDR3 reads CAAAGGTTDTQYF. DNA of the CDR3: TGCGCCGCGGCGGGGGGAACCACAGATACGCAGTATTTT.

This chain links TRBV5-1 with TRBJ1-1; D might be TRBD1 (5 bases). CDR3 length: 14 amino acids. The germline V gene encodes CDR1 SGHRS and CDR2 YFSETQ. V lost 0 bases and J 5 bases, leaving 11 bases between the germline ends. CDR3 in amino acids: CASSLAAGGTEAFF. Written as DNA, the CDR3 is TGCGCCAGCAGCTTGGCTGCGGGGGGAACTGAAGCTTTCTTT.

J is TRBJ2-3 and V is TRBV6-6; tentatively, D is TRBD2 (6 bases). The CDR3 length is 14 residues. Trimming took off 6 bases at V and 5 bases at J, with 15 bases between the two ends. The germline V gene encodes CDR1 MNHNY and CDR2 SVGAGI (reference sequence). Here the CDR3 DNA reads TGTGCCAGCAGGGAGGGACTCCCGGTAGATACGCAGTATTTT. This sequence encodes CASREGLPVDTQYF.

The gene calls are TRBV5-1 and TRBJ1-6, with D possibly TRBD1 on 5 matching bases. Per the germline V gene, CDR1 is SGHRS and CDR2 is YFSETQ. The germline V and J ends were trimmed by 1 base and 8 bases, with 10 bases remaining between them. The CDR3 spans 14 residues. The CDR3 bases are TGCGCCAGCAGCTTGTCAGGGCGCGATTCACCCCTCCACTTT. This translates into CASSLSGRDSPLHF.

The J gene is TRBJ1-2, the V gene TRBV20-1; 8 positions agree with TRBD1. The CDR3 totals 12 residues. J gave up 4 bases and V 3 bases, and 1 base lay outside the gene matches. Germline V lookup: CDR1 DFQATT, CDR2 SNEGSKA (reference sequence). In nucleotides, the CDR3 is TGCAGTGCTAGTGGGACAGGCTATGGCTACACCTTC. Protein product: CSASGTGYGYTF.

This clone was counted once. The chain is built from TRBV27 and TRBJ1-4; D is ambiguous. The CDR3 spans 14 residues. Trimming took off 2 bases at V and 4 bases at J, with 8 bases between the two ends. CDR1 and CDR2 from the germline V gene are MNHEY and SMNVEV (reference sequence). The CDR3 DNA follows: TGTGCCAGCAGTTTAGGGCAGGATAATGAAAAACTGTTTTTT. This codes for CASSLGQDNEKLFF.

The chain carries TRBV20-1 and TRBJ2-7; no clear D gene. Germline V gene sequence: CDR1 DFQATT, CDR2 SNEGSKA (reference sequence). There are 14 residues in the CDR3. V was pared by 3 bases and J by 0 bases, with 12 bases between. CDR3 DNA sequence: TGCAGTGCTAGTGGTCAGTCAAGCTCCTACGAGCAGTACTTC. Protein sequence: CSASGQSSSYEQYF.

The V and J genes are TRBV11-2 and TRBJ2-7; 7 nucleotides match TRBD2. This CDR3 is 14 amino acids long. Trimming took 6 bases from V and 1 from J; bases not matched to a gene: 6. The V gene's germline CDR1 is SGHAT and CDR2 FQNNGV. CDR3 loop: CASRGAGSSYEQYF. CDR3 in DNA: TGTGCCAGCAGAGGAGCGGGGTCTTCCTACGAGCAGTACTTC.

The rearrangement links TRBV11-2 to TRBJ1-1; D remains unclear. The CDR3 sequence is 17 residues long. The ends were cut back, 0 bases at V and 0 bases at J, with 14 bases in the middle. The germline V gene encodes CDR1 SGHAT and CDR2 FQNNGV. The CDR3 reads CASSLDRITSLNTEAFF. CDR3 sequence (DNA): TGTGCCAGCAGCTTAGATCGCATCACATCCCTGAACACTGAAGCTTTCTTT.

This chain joins TRBV6-5 and TRBJ2-4; D uncertain. The germline V gene has CDR1 MNHEY and CDR2 SVGAGI. CDR3 length: 14 residues. V lost 6 bases and J 0 bases, leaving 9 bases between the germline ends. The CDR3 DNA follows: TGTGCCAGCAGCGGCGGTGCAGCCAAAAACATTCAGTACTTC. This sequence encodes CASSGGAAKNIQYF.

The chain joins TRBV19 to TRBJ2-1; the D gene is possibly TRBD1 (6 bases). CDR1 and CDR2 from the germline V gene are LNHDA and SQIVND (reference sequence). This CDR3 has 14 amino acids. Deletions cut 6 bases from V and 9 bases from J, with 18 bases between. The CDR3 is CASRVAELGGEQFF. CDR3 DNA: TGTGCCAGTAGAGTGGCAGAACTAGGGGGTGAGCAGTTCTTC.

In regard to this clone: The same CDR3 can be traced to other DNA sequences in this sample. The chain uses TRBV3-1 (or the pseudogene TRBV3-2) and TRBJ1-6; D may be TRBD1 (5 bases). Germline values: CDR1 LGHDT, CDR2 YNNKEL (reference sequence). This CDR3 spans 13 amino acids. V shed 4 bases and J shed 10 bases, with 11 bases lying between them. The DNA for the CDR3 is TGTGCCAGCAGCCTAACGGGGGAATCACCCCTCCACTTT. Its protein product is CASSLTGESPLHF.

This clone was detected ten times or more. V and J are TRBV3-1 (or the pseudogene TRBV3-2) and TRBJ2-7; D not resolved. The CDR3 runs to 11 residues. Germline CDR1 and CDR2: LGHDT and YNNKEL (reference sequence). Deletions cut 4 bases from V and 2 bases from J, with 3 bases between. The CDR3 loop reads CASSRAYEQYF. The CDR3 DNA is TGTGCCAGCAGCCGAGCCTACGAGCAGTACTTC.

The genes are TRBV5-1 and TRBJ2-7; D is unresolved. The CDR3 is 15 amino acids. Germline V gene sequence: CDR1 SGHRS, CDR2 YFSETQ. Trimming shortened V by 0 bases and J by 0 bases, and 10 bases separated the two germline ends. CDR3 sequence reads: CASSLEPRSSYEQYF. CDR3 in DNA: TGCGCCAGCAGCTTGGAACCAAGGAGCTCCTACGAGCAGTACTTC.

The chain employs TRBV30 and TRBJ2-3, with 8 bases lining up with TRBD1. J lost 1 base, V lost 6 bases, and 9 bases had no gene match. This CDR3 region has 15 residues. Looked up from germline, CDR1 is GTSNPN and CDR2 is SVGIG (reference sequence). CDR3 nucleotide sequence: TGTGCCTGCAACCCAAACAGGGGGGGCACAGATACGCAGTATTTT. Translating gives CACNPNRGGTDTQYF.

V is TRBV19 and J is TRBJ1-2; perhaps TRBD1 as D (5 bases). V was cut by 3 bases and J by 5 bases, with 16 bases left in between. The CDR3 runs to 15 residues. Germline V CDR1 and CDR2: LNHDA, SQIVND (reference sequence). The CDR3 sequence: CASSIGGEVLYGYTF. The CDR3 nucleotides are TGTGCCAGTAGTATCGGAGGGGAGGTACTATATGGCTACACCTTC.

This clone showed up just once. The chain is built from TRBV7-3 and TRBJ2-1; D is unclear. CDR3 length: 13 amino acids. Trimming took 5 bases from V and 12 from J, leaving 17 bases between them. Germline assignment: CDR1 SGHTA and CDR2 FQGTGA. CDR3 coding DNA: TGTGCCAGCAGCCCTTCCCGTTTGAGTCCGCAGTTCTTC. Its protein is CASSPSRLSPQFF. The whole variable domain, remainder taken from reference TRBV7-3 and TRBJ2-1, is GAGVSQTPSNKVTEKGKYVELRCDPISGHTALYWYRQSLGQGPEFLIYFQGTGAADDSGLPNDRFFAVRPEGSVSTLKIQRTERGDSAVYLCASSPSRLSPQFFGPGTRLTVL.

This chain uses TRBV5-8 with TRBJ1-1, with D possibly TRBD1 on 5 matching bases. This CDR3 has 14 amino acids. V shed 1 base and J shed 5 bases, with 12 bases lying between them. CDR1 is SGHTS and CDR2 is YDEGEE in the germline V gene. CDR3 DNA: TGTGCCAGCAGCTTGAGGGGATTTGTGACTGAAGCTTTCTTT. Amino acid sequence: CASSLRGFVTEAFF.

The chain recombines TRBV28 with TRBJ1-2; D is unresolved. The germline V gene encodes CDR1 MDHEN and CDR2 SYDVKM. The CDR3 is 13 residues long. Trimming cost V 3 bases and J 7 bases, with 12 bases left between them. CDR3 nucleotides: TGTGCCAGCAGTTTCGAGGTACATATTGGCTACACCTTC. Amino acids: CASSFEVHIGYTF.

V and J are TRBV2 and TRBJ1-5; 7 nucleotides match TRBD1. CDR1 and CDR2 from the germline V gene are SNHLY and FYNNEI. This CDR3 region has 15 residues. With V trimmed by 6 bases and J by 6 bases, 11 bases remained unmatched. CDR3 protein: CASSADRARVQPQHF. CDR3 coding DNA: TGTGCCAGCAGCGCCGACAGGGCCCGGGTTCAGCCCCAGCATTTT.

The V call is TRBV5-1, the J call TRBJ1-1; TRBD1 matches at 9 bases. After removal of 4 bases from V and 3 bases from J, the junction contained 10 bases not matched to a gene. Germline V gene sequence: CDR1 SGHRS, CDR2 YFSETQ. This CDR3 region has 16 residues. The chain's CDR3 is CASSPRTGEVDTEAFF. For the CDR3, the DNA is TGCGCCAGCAGCCCGCGGACAGGGGAGGTTGACACTGAAGCTTTCTTT.

A word on this clone: This sample also contains other DNA sequences that code for the same CDR3. The chain links TRBV28 to TRBJ1-2, with a weak D call TRBD1 (5 bases). Between the trimmed V and J ends, which lost 1 base and 2 bases, there was a span of 5 bases. Germline CDR1 and CDR2: MDHEN and SYDVKM. The CDR3 is 13 residues long. CDR3 sequence reads: CASSLSGNYGYTF. The CDR3, as DNA: TGTGCCAGCAGTTTATCAGGGAACTATGGCTACACCTTC.

The gene calls are TRBV4-2 and TRBJ1-4, with TRBD1 identical over 7 bases. The ends lost 1 base at V and 8 bases at J; junction bases unmatched: 7. The CDR3 length is 15 residues. CDR1 and CDR2 from the germline V gene are LGHNA and YNFKEQ. DNA of the CDR3: TGTGCCAGCAGCCAAGGCGGCCTACAGGGGGAAAAACTGTTTTTT. Translation gives CASSQGGLQGEKLFF.

The chain employs TRBV28 and TRBJ1-2, with D possibly being TRBD1 (5 bases). Germline V gives CDR1 MDHEN, CDR2 SYDVKM. This CDR3 is 14 amino acids long. Between the trimmed V and J ends, which lost 2 bases and 5 bases, there was a span of 12 bases. CDR3 residues: CASSLPQTEYGYTF. The CDR3 DNA reads TGTGCCAGCAGTTTACCCCAGACAGAGTATGGCTACACCTTC.

The V and J genes are TRBV27 and TRBJ1-3; possible D gene TRBD1, 6 bases. The germline V and J ends were trimmed by 2 bases and 2 bases, with 10 bases remaining between them. This CDR3 is 15 amino acids long. Germline V CDR1 and CDR2: MNHEY, SMNVEV (reference sequence). The CDR3 nucleotides are TGTGCCAGCAGTTTAGTATCAGGGGCTGGAAACACCATATATTTT. Amino acids: CASSLVSGAGNTIYF.

The chain links TRBV24-1 to TRBJ2-7; 13 nucleotides agree with TRBD2. The V and J ends lost 2 bases and 5 bases, in that order; junction bases with no gene match: 2. The CDR3 length is 15 residues. The germline V gene has CDR1 KGHDR and CDR2 SFDVKD. Here the CDR3 reads CATSDSGTSGDEQYF. The CDR3 nucleotides read TGTGCCACCAGTGATTCCGGGACTAGCGGGGACGAGCAGTACTTC.

The J gene is TRBJ2-5, the V gene TRBV18, with unresolved D. CDR3 size: 13 residues. CDR1 is KGHSH, CDR2 LQKENI, per germline. The V gene lost 2 bases and the J gene lost 7 bases, with 11 bases spanning the gap. The CDR3 region has the DNA TGTGCCAGCTCACCAGGTAGTGAGAGGACCCAGTACTTC. The encoded protein is CASSPGSERTQYF.

This chain connects TRBV7-2 to TRBJ2-3; TRBD1 matches at 7 bases. There are 17 residues in the CDR3. Germline-derived CDR1 and CDR2 are SGHTA and FQGNSA. V lost 5 bases, J lost 2 bases, and 13 bases stayed unmatched. The CDR3 is CASSGRVRGIHTDTQYF. The DNA for the CDR3 is TGTGCCAGCAGCGGAAGGGTCAGGGGGATACACACAGATACGCAGTATTTT.